Described below is a single T cell receptor (beta chain) sequence and its context. Generated by immunoSEQ multiplex PCR, the TCRdb table keeps only in-frame clones and is missing some. The table records over 15,000 clones, 70% to 85% of them present only once. Treatment was busulfan-fludarabine conditioning, a marrow graft, and cyclophosphamide on days +3 and +4. The entry originates in a study of T cells after posttransplantation cyclophosphamide. Trimming pared 0 bases from V and 1 base from J, leaving 11 bases between. This CDR3 region has 15 residues. CDR1 SGHNT and CDR2 YYREEE come from the germline V gene (reference sequence).

The material was PBMCs, obtained after an allogeneic stem cell transplant with post-transplant cyclophosphamide. This chain uses TRBV5-4 with TRBJ2-7, with TRBD2 as a possible D gene (5 bases). The receptor was isolated from a young adult male patient who received an allogeneic stem cell transplant from a related donor, was CMV-positive, and had acute GVHD only. Some T cells may be the graft donor's. CDR3: CASSLGAVQSYEQYF. The DNA for the CDR3 is TGTGCCAGCAGCTTGGGAGCGGTTCAATCCTACGAGCAGTACTTC.